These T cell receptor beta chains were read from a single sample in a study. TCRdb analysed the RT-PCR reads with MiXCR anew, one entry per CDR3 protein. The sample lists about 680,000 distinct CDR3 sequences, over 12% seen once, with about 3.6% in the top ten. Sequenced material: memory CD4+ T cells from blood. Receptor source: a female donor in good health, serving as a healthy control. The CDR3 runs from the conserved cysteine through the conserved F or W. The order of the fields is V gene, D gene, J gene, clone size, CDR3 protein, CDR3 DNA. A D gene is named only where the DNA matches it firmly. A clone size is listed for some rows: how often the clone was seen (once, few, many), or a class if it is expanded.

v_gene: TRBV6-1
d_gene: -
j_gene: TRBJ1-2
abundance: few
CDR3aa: CASSDSLSNYGYTF
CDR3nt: TGTGCCAGCAGTGACAGTTTATCTAACTATGGCTACACCTTC

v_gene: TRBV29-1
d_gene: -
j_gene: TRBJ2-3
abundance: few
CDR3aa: CSGTGEGGTDTQYF
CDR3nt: TGCAGTGGAACGGGGGAAGGGGGCACAGATACGCAGTATTTT

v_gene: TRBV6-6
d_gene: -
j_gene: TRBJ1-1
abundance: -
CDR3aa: CASSYAGWNTEAFF
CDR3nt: TGTGCCAGCAGTTACGCAGGGTGGAACACTGAAGCTTTCTTT

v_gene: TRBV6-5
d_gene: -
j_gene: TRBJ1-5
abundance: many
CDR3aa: CASSYSIPASSNQPQHF
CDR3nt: TGTGCCAGCAGTTACTCGATTCCTGCTTCTAGCAATCAGCCCCAGCATTTT

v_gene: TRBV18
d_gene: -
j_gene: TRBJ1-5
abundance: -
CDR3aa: CASSPGGEETQHF
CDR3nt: TGTGCCAGCTCACCTGGCGGGGAGGAGACCCAGCATTTT

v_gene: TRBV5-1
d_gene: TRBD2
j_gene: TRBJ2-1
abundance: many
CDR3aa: CASSLDPAGGNEQFF
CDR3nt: TGCGCCAGCAGCTTGGATCCAGCGGGAGGGAATGAGCAGTTCTTC

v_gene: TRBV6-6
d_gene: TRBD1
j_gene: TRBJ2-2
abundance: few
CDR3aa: CASGPRDRGTGELFF
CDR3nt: TGTGCCAGCGGTCCGCGTGACAGGGGAACCGGGGAGCTGTTTTTT

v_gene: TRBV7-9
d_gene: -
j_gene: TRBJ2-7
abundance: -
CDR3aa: CASSSLGSLASYEQYF
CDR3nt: TGTGCCAGCAGCTCTCTAGGCAGTCTAGCTTCCTACGAGCAGTACTTC

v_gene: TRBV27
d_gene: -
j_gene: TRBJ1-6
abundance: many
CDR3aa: CASSGTSYNSPLHF
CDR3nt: TGTGCCAGCAGCGGGACCTCCTATAATTCACCCCTCCACTTT

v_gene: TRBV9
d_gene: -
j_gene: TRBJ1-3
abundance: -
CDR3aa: CASSETGYSGNTIYF
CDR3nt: TGTGCCAGCAGCGAGACAGGATACTCTGGAAACACCATATATTTT

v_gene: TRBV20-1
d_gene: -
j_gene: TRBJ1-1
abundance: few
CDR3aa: CRPVEPGVDTEAFF
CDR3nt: TGCAGACCAGTAGAACCAGGGGTTGACACTGAAGCTTTCTTT

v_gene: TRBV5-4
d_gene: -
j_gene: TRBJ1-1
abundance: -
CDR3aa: CASSLGLISVQGNTEAFF
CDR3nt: TGTGCCAGCAGCTTGGGTCTGATAAGCGTACAGGGGAACACTGAAGCTTTCTTT

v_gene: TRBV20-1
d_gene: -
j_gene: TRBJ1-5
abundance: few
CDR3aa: CSAFSGSNQPQHF
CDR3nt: TGCAGTGCTTTCAGCGGTTCTAATCAGCCCCAGCATTTT

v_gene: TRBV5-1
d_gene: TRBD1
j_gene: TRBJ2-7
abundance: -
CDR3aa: CASSLGQGHAEQYF
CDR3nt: TGCGCCAGCAGCTTAGGACAGGGCCACGCCGAGCAGTACTTC

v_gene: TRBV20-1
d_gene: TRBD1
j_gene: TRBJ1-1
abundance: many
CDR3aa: CSAPRQGVNTEAFF
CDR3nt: TGCAGTGCTCCCCGACAGGGGGTGAACACTGAAGCTTTCTTT

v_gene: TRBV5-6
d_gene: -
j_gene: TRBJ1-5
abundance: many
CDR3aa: CASNGVGQPQHF
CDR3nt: TGTGCCAGCAACGGGGTTGGTCAGCCCCAGCATTTT

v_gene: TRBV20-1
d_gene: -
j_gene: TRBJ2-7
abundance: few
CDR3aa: CSASMALWEQYF
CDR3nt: TGCAGTGCTTCTATGGCACTCTGGGAGCAGTACTTC

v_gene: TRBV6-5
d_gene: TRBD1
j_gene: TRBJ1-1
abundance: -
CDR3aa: CASSYTGDTEAFF
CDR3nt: TGTGCCAGCAGTTATACAGGGGACACTGAAGCTTTCTTT

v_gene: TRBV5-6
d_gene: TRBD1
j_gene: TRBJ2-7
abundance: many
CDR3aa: CASSLADREYF
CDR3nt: TGTGCCAGCAGCTTGGCCGACAGGGAGTACTTC

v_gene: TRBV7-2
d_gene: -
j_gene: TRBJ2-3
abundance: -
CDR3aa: CASCLNMISSVLTDTQYF
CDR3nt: TGTGCCAGCTGTCTGAACATGATTAGTTCGGTTTTAACAGATACGCAGTATTTT

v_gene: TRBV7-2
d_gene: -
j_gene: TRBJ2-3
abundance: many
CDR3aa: CASSSRLAGQSTDTQYF
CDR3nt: TGTGCCAGCAGCTCCCGATTAGCCGGCCAAAGCACAGATACGCAGTATTTT

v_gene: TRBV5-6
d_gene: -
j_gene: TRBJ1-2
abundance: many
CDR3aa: CASSYGQSLFYGYTF
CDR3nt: TGTGCCAGCAGCTACGGACAGTCCCTATTCTATGGCTACACCTTC

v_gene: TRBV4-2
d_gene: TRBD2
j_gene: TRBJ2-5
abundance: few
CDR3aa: CASSRGASGSLETQYF
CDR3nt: TGTGCCAGCAGCCGGGGGGCTAGCGGGAGTCTAGAGACCCAGTACTTC